This T cell receptor beta chain was sequenced for a study of CXCR3-negative and CXCR3-positive naive CD8 T cells. Study-level points and caveats: Naive cells that were CXCR3-negative or CXCR3-positive used TRBV-TRBJ genes alike, while memory cells diverged. TCR interaction strength was inferred from TRB CDR3 physicochemistry, as CD5 matched across naive subsets. Cryopreservation partially decreased CXCR3 expression, and most assays used fresh PBMCs.

The CDR3 is 14 amino acids. Germline V gene data show CDR1 as SQVTM and CDR2 as ANQGSEA. A word on this clonotype: What it binds is unknown.

Carrying UMI labels, the TRB cDNA libraries were prepared through 5' RACE. TCRdb re-analyzed the 5' RACE reads; it lists each CDR3 protein once, without DNA. This sample's clone table lists about 40,000 distinct CDR3 sequences. Sequencing used memory CD8+ T cells from blood. The sequence was obtained from a human donor in good health. Some clones in this sample may be carry-over from other donors' samples. J is TRBJ2-1 and V is TRBV29-1; the TRBD2 assignment by TCRdb is unverifiable without DNA. CDR3 sequence reads: CSVRTSGEHNEQFF.